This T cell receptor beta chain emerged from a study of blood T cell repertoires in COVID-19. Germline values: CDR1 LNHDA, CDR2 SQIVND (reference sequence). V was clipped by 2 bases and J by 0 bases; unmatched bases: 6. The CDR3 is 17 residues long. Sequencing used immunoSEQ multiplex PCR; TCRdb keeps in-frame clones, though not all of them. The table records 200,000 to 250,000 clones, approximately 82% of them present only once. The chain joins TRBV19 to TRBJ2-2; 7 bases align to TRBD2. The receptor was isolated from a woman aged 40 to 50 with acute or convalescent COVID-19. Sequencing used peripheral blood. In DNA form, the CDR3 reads TGTGCCAGTAGTATAAAGGTCGGGAGGACGAACACCGGGGAGCTGTTTTTT. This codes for CASSIKVGRTNTGELFF.